Below, 11 T cell receptor beta chains from the same sample are listed, as sequenced in a study of T cells in localized non-small cell lung cancer (dated by TCRdb to 2019 to 2021). The receptor library was made with the immunoSEQ multiplex PCR assay. Drawn from immuneACCESS, this table holds only the in-frame rearrangements with V and J called that TCRdb kept. Clones are partly lost; checked studies trace under half to an unresolved V gene and leave the rest unexplained. Within this sample are 20,000 to 25,000 clones, with about four fifths of them counted one time only. About 2.2% of the sample rests with the top ten. Source: peripheral blood, taken before any cancer treatment. These TCRs come from a man aged 40 to 70 with stage I lung adenocarcinoma.

The V call is TRBV10-2, the J call TRBJ2-5, with TRBD1 matching 7 bases. V gave up 6 bases and J gave up 3 bases; unmatched junction bases: 4. This CDR3 spans 13 amino acids. Per the germline V gene, CDR1 is WSHSY and CDR2 is SAAADI. CDR3 region: CASRRQGKETQYF. The CDR3 nucleotides are TGCGCCAGCAGACGACAGGGTAAAGAGACCCAGTACTTC.

The J gene is TRBJ2-7, the V gene TRBV7-9, with D possibly being TRBD1 or TRBD2 (6 bases each). The CDR3 covers 15 residues. V lost 3 bases, J lost 2 bases, and 14 bases lay in between. Germline assignment: CDR1 SEHNR and CDR2 FQNEAQ (reference sequence). The CDR3 sequence: CASSLGAGLTYEQYF. For the CDR3, the DNA is TGTGCCAGCAGCTTGGGGGCGGGGCTTACCTACGAGCAGTACTTC. The complete variable domain, with remaining parts taken from reference TRBV7-9 and TRBJ2-7, reads DTGVSQNPRHKITKRGQNVTFRCDPISEHNRLYWYRQTLGQGPEFLTYFQNEAQLEKSRLLSDRFSAERPKGSFSTLEIQRTEQGDSAMYLCASSLGAGLTYEQYFGPGTRLTVT.

The V gene is TRBV5-4, the J gene TRBJ1-1; D unresolved. Germline values: CDR1 SGHNT, CDR2 YYREEE (reference sequence). Trimming removed 0 bases at V and 1 base at J, with 4 bases between. This CDR3 has 13 amino acids. Here the CDR3 reads CASSLEANTEAFF. The DNA for the CDR3 is TGTGCCAGCAGCTTGGAGGCGAACACTGAAGCTTTCTTT.

This clone has only a few counts. This chain joins TRBV10-1 and TRBJ2-3, with 8 bases aligning to TRBD1. V lost 1 base and J lost 0; bases outside the gene matches: 0. The length of the CDR3 is 15 residues. Germline CDR1 reads WNHNN; CDR2 reads SYGVQD (reference sequence). The CDR3 DNA is TGCGCCAGCAGTGAGTGGACAGGGAGCACAGATACGCAGTATTTT. It yields the protein CASSEWTGSTDTQYF.

The chain has TRBV7-3 and TRBJ1-6, with D unresolved. Germline V gene lookup returns CDR1 SGHTA and CDR2 FQGTGA. The CDR3 totals 13 residues. Trimming stripped 2 bases from V and 9 bases from J, with 8 bases between. The CDR3 spells CASSLGLGSPLHF. DNA of the CDR3: TGTGCCAGCAGCTTAGGGCTTGGTTCACCCCTCCACTTT.

This clone came up a few times. CDR3 protein: CASNPFGTGTGELFF. The CDR3 DNA reads TGTGCCAGTAACCCTTTTGGGACAGGGACCGGGGAGCTGTTTTTT. This rearrangement joins TRBV19 to TRBJ2-2; 9 positions agree with TRBD1. This CDR3 is built from 15 residues. Unmatched junction bases numbered 8, after V lost 7 bases and J lost 5 bases. CDR1 and CDR2 from the germline V gene are LNHDA and SQIVND (reference sequence).

In its sample, this clone was seen once. The J gene is TRBJ2-6, the V gene TRBV28; D possibly corresponds to TRBD1 (6 bases). Germline lookup yields CDR1 MDHEN and CDR2 SYDVKM. The CDR3 extends over 18 amino acids. Trimming removed 1 base at V and 0 bases at J, with 13 bases between. In DNA form, the CDR3 reads TGTGCCAGCAGTTTATTCCAGGGGCTGGGCTCTGGGGCCAACGTCCTGACTTTC. Translating it yields CASSLFQGLGSGANVLTF.

V and J are TRBV13 and TRBJ1-1; D is undetermined. This CDR3 contains 13 residues. The V and J ends lost 3 bases and 7 bases respectively, with 12 bases between them. Germline V gene lookup returns CDR1 PRHDT and CDR2 FYEKMQ (reference sequence). The CDR3 loop is CASSLHGSGEAFF. The CDR3 bases are TGTGCCAGCAGCTTGCACGGGTCGGGTGAAGCTTTCTTT. The entire variable domain, with the rest obtained from reference TRBV13 and TRBJ1-1, is as follows: AAGVIQSPRHLIKEKRETATLKCYPIPRHDTVYWYQQGPGQDPQFLISFYEKMQSDKGSIPDRFSAQQFSDYHSELNMSSLELGDSALYFCASSLHGSGEAFFGQGTRLTVV.

The rearrangement uses TRBV21-1 and TRBJ1-2; TRBD1, the table's D call, was not compared with the DNA. TRBV21-1 is deemed a pseudogene. CDR3 length: 16 residues. CDR3 residues: CASSKQVDNPNYGYTF. The CDR3 nucleotides are TGTGCCAGCAGCAAACAGGTGGACAACCCTAACTATGGCTACACCTTC.

This clone came up a few times. This chain links TRBV4-3 with TRBJ1-3; D gene uncertain. CDR1 and CDR2 from the germline V gene are LGHNA and YSLEER. Trimming cost V 0 bases and J 2 bases, with 8 bases left between them. The CDR3 contains 15 residues. The CDR3 protein is CASSQDVSTGNTIYF. Written as DNA, the CDR3 is TGCGCCAGCAGCCAAGATGTGAGCACTGGAAACACCATATATTTT.

The chain is built from TRBV5-1 and TRBJ2-7; TRBD1 is a possible D gene (6 bases). The V end was cut by 4 bases, the J end by 3 bases, with 14 bases between. This CDR3 region has 14 residues. The germline V gene encodes CDR1 SGHRS and CDR2 YFSETQ. The CDR3 sequence: CASSIWTEGYEQYF. The CDR3 nucleotides read TGCGCCAGCAGCATATGGACAGAAGGCTACGAGCAGTACTTC.